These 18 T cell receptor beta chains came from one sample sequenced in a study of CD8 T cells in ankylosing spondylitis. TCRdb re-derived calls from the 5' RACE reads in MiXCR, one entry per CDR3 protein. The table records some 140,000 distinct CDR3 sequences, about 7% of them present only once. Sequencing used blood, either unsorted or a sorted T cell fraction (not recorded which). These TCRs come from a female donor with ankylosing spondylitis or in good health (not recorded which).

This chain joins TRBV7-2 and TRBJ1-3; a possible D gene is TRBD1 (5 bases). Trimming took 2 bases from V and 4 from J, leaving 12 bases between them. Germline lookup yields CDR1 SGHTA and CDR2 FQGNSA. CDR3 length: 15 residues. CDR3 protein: CASSLMPAGGNTIYF. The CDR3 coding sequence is TGTGCCAGCAGCTTAATGCCGGCAGGGGGAAACACCATATATTTT. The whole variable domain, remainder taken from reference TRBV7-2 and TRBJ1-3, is GAGVSQSPSNKVTEKGKDVELRCDPISGHTALYWYRQSLGQGLEFLIYFQGNSAPDKSGLPSDRFSAERTGGSVSTLTIQRTQQEDSAVYLCASSLMPAGGNTIYFGEGSWLTVV.

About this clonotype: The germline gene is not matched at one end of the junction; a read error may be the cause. The chain's CDR3 is CVSSHPGTAYGYTF. The CDR3 nucleotides are TGTGTCAGCAGCCACCCCGGGACGGCTTATGGCTACACCTTC. This chain joins TRBV5-4 and TRBJ1-2; TRBD1 is a possible D gene (5 bases). The germline V gene encodes CDR1 SGHNT and CDR2 YYREEE (reference sequence). This CDR3 contains 14 residues.

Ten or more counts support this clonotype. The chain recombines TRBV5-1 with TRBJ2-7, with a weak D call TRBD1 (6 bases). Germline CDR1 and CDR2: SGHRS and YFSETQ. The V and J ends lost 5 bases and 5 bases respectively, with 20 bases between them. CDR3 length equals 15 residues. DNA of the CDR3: TGCGCCAGCAGGTTTGGCACAGGGTTTTTAGACGAGCAGTACTTC. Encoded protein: CASRFGTGFLDEQYF.

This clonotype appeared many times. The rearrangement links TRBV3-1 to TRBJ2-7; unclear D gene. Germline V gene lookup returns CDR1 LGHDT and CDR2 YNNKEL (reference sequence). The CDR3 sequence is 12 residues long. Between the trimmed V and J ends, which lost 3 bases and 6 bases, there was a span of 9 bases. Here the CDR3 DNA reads TGTGCCAGCAGCCAGGTTCCGGGCGAGCAGTACTTC. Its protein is CASSQVPGEQYF.

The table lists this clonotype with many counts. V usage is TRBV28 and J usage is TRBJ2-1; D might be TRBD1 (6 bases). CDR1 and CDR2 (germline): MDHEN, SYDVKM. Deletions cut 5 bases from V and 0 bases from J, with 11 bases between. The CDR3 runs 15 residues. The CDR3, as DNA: TGTGCCAGCAGTCTCGGGACATTCTCCTACAATGAGCAGTTCTTC. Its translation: CASSLGTFSYNEQFF.

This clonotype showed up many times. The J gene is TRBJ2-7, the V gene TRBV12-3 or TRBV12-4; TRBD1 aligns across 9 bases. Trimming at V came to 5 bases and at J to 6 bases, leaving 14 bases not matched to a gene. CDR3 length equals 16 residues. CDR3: CASSTTGDRVTGEQYF. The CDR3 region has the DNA TGTGCCAGCAGTACAACGGGGGACAGGGTAACGGGCGAGCAGTACTTC.

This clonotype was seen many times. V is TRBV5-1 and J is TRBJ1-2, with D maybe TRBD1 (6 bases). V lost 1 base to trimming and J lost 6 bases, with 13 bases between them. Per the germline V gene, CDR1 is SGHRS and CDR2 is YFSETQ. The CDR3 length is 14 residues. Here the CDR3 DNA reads TGCGCCAGCAGCTTGTTGCCCGGGGGCGATGGCTACACCTTC. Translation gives CASSLLPGGDGYTF.

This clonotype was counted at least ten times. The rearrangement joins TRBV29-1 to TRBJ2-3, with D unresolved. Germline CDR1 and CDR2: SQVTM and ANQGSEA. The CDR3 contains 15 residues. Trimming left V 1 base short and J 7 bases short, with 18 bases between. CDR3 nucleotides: TGCAGCGTTGAAGTACAGACTCAAAGGGATAATACGCAGTATTTT. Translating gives CSVEVQTQRDNTQYF.

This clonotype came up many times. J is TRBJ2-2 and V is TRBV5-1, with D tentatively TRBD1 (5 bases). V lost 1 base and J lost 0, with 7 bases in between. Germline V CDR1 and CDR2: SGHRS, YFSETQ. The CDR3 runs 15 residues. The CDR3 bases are TGCGCCAGCAGCTTGCGACAGACGAACACCGGGGAGCTGTTTTTT. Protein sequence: CASSLRQTNTGELFF.

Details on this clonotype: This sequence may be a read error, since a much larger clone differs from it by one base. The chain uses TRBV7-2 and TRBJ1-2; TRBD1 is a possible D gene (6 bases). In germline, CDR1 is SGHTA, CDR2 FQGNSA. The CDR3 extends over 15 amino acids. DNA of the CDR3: TGTGACAGCAGCTTAGCAGGGGCCCTTAGCTATGGCTACACCTTC. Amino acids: CDSSLAGALSYGYTF. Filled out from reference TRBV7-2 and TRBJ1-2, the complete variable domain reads GAGVSQSPSNKVTEKGKDVELRCDPISGHTALYWYRQSLGQGLEFLIYFQGNSAPDKSGLPSDRFSAERTGGSVSTLTIQRTQQEDSAVYLCDSSLAGALSYGYTFGSGTRLTVV.

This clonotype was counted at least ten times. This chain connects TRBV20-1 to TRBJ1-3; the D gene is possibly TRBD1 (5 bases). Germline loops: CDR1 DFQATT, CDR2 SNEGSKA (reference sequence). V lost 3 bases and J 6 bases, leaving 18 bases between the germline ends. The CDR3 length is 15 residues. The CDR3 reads CSARVVGLSENTIYF. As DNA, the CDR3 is TGCAGTGCTAGGGTGGTGGGGCTCTCGGAAAACACCATATATTTT.

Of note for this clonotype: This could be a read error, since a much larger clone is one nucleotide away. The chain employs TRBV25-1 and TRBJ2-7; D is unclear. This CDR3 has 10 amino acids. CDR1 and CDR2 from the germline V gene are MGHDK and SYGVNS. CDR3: CPSSFYEQYF. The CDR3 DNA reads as TGTCCCAGCAGTTTCTACGAGCAGTACTTC.

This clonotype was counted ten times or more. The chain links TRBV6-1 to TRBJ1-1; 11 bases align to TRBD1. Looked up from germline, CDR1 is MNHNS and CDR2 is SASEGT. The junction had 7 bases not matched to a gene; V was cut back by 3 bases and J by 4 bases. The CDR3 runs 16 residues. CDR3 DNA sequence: TGTGCCAGCAGTGAGATCTCCGGGACAGGGGGCACTGAAGCTTTCTTT. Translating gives CASSEISGTGGTEAFF.

The DNA of the CDR3 is TGTGCCAGCATAGAGACTACGAACACTGAAGCTTTCTTT. Its translation is CASIETTNTEAFF. The V gene is TRBV2, the J gene TRBJ1-1; D gene uncertain. This CDR3 is built from 13 residues. Trimming left V 7 bases short and J 1 base short, with 10 bases between. Germline V gives CDR1 SNHLY, CDR2 FYNNEI.

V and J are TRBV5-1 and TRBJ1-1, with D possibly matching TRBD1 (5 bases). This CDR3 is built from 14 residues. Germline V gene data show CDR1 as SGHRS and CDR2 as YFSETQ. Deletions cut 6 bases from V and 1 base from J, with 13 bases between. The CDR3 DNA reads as TGCGCCAGCACGCCGACGGGACCGAACACTGAAGCTTTCTTT. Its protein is CASTPTGPNTEAFF.

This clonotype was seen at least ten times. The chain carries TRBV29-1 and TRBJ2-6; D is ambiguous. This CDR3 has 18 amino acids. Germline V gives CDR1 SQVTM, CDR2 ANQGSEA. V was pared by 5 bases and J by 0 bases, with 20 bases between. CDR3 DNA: TGCAGCGTTTCGTCTACCGGGCCCATGCGCTCTGGGGCCAACGTCCTGACTTTC. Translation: CSVSSTGPMRSGANVLTF. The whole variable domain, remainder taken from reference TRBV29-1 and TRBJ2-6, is SAVISQKPSRDICQRGTSLTIQCQVDSQVTMMFWYRQQPGQSLTLIATANQGSEATYESGFVIDKFPISRPNLTFSTLTVSNMSPEDSSIYLCSVSSTGPMRSGANVLTFGAGSRLTVL.

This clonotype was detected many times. The CDR3 reads CASRFTGEGMNTEAFF. Written as DNA, the CDR3 is TGCGCCAGCAGGTTTACAGGGGAGGGTATGAACACTGAAGCTTTCTTT. The J gene is TRBJ1-1, the V gene TRBV5-1; 7 bases line up with TRBD1. CDR3 length: 16 amino acids. In germline, CDR1 is SGHRS, CDR2 YFSETQ. V shed 5 bases and J 0 bases; nucleotides not matched to a gene: 10. Filled out from reference TRBV5-1 and TRBJ1-1, the complete variable domain reads KAGVTQTPRYLIKTRGQQVTLSCSPISGHRSVSWYQQTPGQGLQFLFEYFSETQRNKGNFPGRFSGRQFSNSRSEMNVSTLELGDSALYLCASRFTGEGMNTEAFFGQGTRLTVV.

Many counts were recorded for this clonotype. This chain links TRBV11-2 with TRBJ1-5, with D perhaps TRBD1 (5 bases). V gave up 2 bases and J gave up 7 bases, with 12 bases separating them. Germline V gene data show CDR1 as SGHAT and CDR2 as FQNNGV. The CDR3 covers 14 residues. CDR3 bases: TGTGCCAGCAGCTTACTTGGGGGAAGGCAGCCCCAGCATTTT. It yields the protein CASSLLGGRQPQHF.